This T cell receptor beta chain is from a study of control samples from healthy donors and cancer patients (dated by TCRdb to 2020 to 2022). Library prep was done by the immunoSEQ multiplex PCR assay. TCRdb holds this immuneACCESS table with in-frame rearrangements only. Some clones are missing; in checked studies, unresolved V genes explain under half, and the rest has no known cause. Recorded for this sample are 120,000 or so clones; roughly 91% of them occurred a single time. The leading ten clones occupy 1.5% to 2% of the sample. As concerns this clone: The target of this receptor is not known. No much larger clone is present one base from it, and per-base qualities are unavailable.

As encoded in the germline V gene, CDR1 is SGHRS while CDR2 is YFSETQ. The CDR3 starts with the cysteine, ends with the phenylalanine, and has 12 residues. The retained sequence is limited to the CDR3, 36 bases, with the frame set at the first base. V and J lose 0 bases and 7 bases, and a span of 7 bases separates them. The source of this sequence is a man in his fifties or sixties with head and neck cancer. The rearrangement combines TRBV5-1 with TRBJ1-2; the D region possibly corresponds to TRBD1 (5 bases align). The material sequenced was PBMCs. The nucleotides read TGCGCCAGCAGCTTGGCTCAGGGTGGCTACACCTTC. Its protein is CASSLAQGGYTF.